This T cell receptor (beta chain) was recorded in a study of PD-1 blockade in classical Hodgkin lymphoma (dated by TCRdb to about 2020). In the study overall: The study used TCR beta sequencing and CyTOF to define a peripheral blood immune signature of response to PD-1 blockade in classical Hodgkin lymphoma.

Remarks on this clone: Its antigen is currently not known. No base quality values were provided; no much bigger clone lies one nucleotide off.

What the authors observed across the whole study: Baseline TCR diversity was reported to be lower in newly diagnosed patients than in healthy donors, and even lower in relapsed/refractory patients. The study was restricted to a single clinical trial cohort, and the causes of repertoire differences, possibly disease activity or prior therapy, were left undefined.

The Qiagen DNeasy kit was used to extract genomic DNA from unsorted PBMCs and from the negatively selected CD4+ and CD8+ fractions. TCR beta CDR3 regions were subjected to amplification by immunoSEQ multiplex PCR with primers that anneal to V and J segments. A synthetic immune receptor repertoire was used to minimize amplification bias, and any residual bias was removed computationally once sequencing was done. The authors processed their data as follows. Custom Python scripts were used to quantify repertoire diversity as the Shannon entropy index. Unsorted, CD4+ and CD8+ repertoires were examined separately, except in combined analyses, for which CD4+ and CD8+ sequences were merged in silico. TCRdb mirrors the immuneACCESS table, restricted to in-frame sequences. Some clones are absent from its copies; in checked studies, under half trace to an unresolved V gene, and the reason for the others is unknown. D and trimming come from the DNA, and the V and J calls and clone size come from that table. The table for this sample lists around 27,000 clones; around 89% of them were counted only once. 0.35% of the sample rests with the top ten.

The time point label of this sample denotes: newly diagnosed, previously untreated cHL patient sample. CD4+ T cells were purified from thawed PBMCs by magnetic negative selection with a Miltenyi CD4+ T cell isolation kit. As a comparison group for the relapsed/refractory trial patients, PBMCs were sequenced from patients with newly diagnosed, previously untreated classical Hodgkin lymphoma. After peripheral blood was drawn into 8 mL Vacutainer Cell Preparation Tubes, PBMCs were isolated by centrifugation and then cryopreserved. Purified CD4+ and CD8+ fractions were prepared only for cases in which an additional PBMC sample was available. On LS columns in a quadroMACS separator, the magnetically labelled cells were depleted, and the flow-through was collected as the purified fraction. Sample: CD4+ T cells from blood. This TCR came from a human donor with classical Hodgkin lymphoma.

This receptor has the CDR3 CASSVPGQGFNEQYF. The nucleotides read TGTGCCAGCAGCGTCCCGGGACAGGGTTTTAACGAGCAGTACTTC. The rearrangement combines TRBV5-6 with TRBJ2-7; TRBD1 fits 9 bases in the junction. Clipping removes 4 bases from V and 5 bases from J, with 10 as the unmatched junction base count. There are 15 amino acids in the CDR3, from cysteine to phenylalanine inclusive. CDR3 DNA is the only sequence kept; it has 45 bases, read in frame from the first base. From a lookup of the germline V gene, CDR1 and CDR2 are SGHDT and YYEEEE.